This T cell receptor beta chain derives from a study of cytomegalovirus exposure and HLA in healthy donors. Study conclusions and caveats: According to a later analysis, most TCR beta chains associated with CMV appeared HLA-restricted. The Asian-associated ancestry cluster reportedly had fewer N-insertions than the roughly 700-donor mean in a later analysis.

CDR3 length: 15 amino acids. Per the germline V gene, CDR1 is SNHLY and CDR2 is FYNNEI. V dropped 6 bases and J dropped 10; count of bases not matched to a gene: 13. Primers: 60 Vbeta forward and 13 Jbeta reverse. Libraries were prepared by immunoSEQ multiplex PCR; TCRdb keeps only in-frame clonotypes and omits some of them. This sample carries about 120,000 clones, 82% of them seen once, and the ten largest clones take approximately 1.5%. This clone showed up just once. Its specificity is unknown. V usage is TRBV2 and J usage is TRBJ1-4; 8 bases match TRBD1. Sequencing input: PBMCs. The receptor was derived from a woman aged 18-35 years in good health and CMV-seronegative. CDR3 protein: CASRSSPGQGGKLFF. DNA of the CDR3: TGTGCCAGCAGATCCTCCCCCGGACAGGGAGGAAAACTGTTTTTT.